A single sample is the source of the 21 T cell receptor beta chains below, sequenced in a study of cytomegalovirus exposure and HLA in healthy donors. Clones were sequenced by immunoSEQ multiplex PCR, and TCRdb holds only the in-frame ones, with some missing. Of over 150,000 clones in the sample, around 88% were seen once. The sequencing input was PBMCs. These receptors all come from a man aged 18-30 years in good health and CMV-seropositive.

The chain combines TRBV5-1 with TRBJ1-1; 8 positions match TRBD1. Germline lookup yields CDR1 SGHRS and CDR2 YFSETQ. Unmatched junction bases numbered 2, after V lost 3 bases and J lost 1 base. The CDR3 contains 14 residues. This CDR3 is CASSWTGTNTEAFF. DNA for the CDR3: TGCGCCAGCAGCTGGACAGGGACGAACACTGAAGCTTTCTTT.

The V and J genes are TRBV30 and TRBJ2-3; 10 bases agree with TRBD2. The CDR3 has 15 amino acids. Losses at the gene ends were 2 bases for V and 4 bases for J; bases not matched to a gene: 6. Germline loops: CDR1 GTSNPN, CDR2 SVGIG (reference sequence). The CDR3 DNA is TGTGCCTGGAGTCGCGGAGCGGGGGGGGCAGATACGCAGTATTTT. Its protein product is CAWSRGAGGADTQYF.

This clone was detected only once. V gene TRBV19 combines with J gene TRBJ1-2, with unresolved D. The CDR3 length is 14 residues. Germline V CDR1 and CDR2: LNHDA, SQIVND (reference sequence). V lost 3 bases and J 4 bases, leaving 12 bases between the germline ends. The CDR3 nucleotides are TGTGCCAGTAGTATGGGCGGGGAGAGCTATGGCTACACCTTC. As protein: CASSMGGESYGYTF.

This clone was seen only once. The V gene is TRBV7-8, the J gene TRBJ2-1; a weak D match, TRBD2 (7 bases). Germline V gene lookup returns CDR1 SGHVS and CDR2 FQNEAQ. V was pared by 5 bases and J by 6 bases, with 14 bases between. This CDR3 spans 14 amino acids. CDR3 nucleotides: TGTGCCAGCAGCCCAGTAGGGGGGGGCAATGAGCAGTTCTTC. Protein product: CASSPVGGGNEQFF. Full variable domain (remainder filled in from reference TRBV7-8 and TRBJ2-1): GAGVSQSPRYKVAKRGQDVALRCDPISGHVSLFWYQQALGQGPEFLTYFQNEAQLDKSGLPSDRFFAERPEGSVSTLKIQRTQQEDSAVYLCASSPVGGGNEQFFGPGTRLTVL.

This sequence joins TRBV29-1 and TRBJ2-2; D call uncertain. V lost 4 bases and J 4 bases, leaving 7 bases between the germline ends. This CDR3 has 12 amino acids. Germline V gene sequence: CDR1 SQVTM, CDR2 ANQGSEA. DNA of the CDR3: TGCAGCGTTGCCTCGCGCACCGGGGAGCTGTTTTTT. Amino acids: CSVASRTGELFF.

The CDR3 protein is CASSSRGELREQYF. The CDR3 DNA is TGTGCCAGCAGCTCCCGGGGGGAACTACGCGAGCAGTACTTC. The chain links TRBV7-9 to TRBJ2-7; 7 nucleotides align to TRBD2. The CDR3 consists of 14 residues. In germline, CDR1 is SEHNR, CDR2 FQNEAQ (reference sequence). V gave up 4 bases and J gave up 6 bases; unmatched junction bases: 9.

The rearrangement links TRBV9 to TRBJ1-1, with TRBD1 matching 8 bases. The length of the CDR3 is 15 residues. Trimming removed 3 bases from V and 3 bases from J; junction bases left unmatched: 7. Germline-derived CDR1 and CDR2 are SGDLS and YYNGEE. CDR3 DNA: TGTGCCAGCAGCGCTTTGACAGGGGATCACACTGAAGCTTTCTTT. Protein: CASSALTGDHTEAFF.

V usage is TRBV5-6 and J usage is TRBJ1-5, with 9 bases aligning to TRBD1. CDR1 and CDR2 from the germline V gene are SGHDT and YYEEEE. CDR3 length: 13 amino acids. V dropped 3 bases and J dropped 9; count of bases not matched to a gene: 4. CDR3 bases: TGTGCCAGCAGCTGGGACAGGGCAGGGCCCCAGCATTTT. This codes for CASSWDRAGPQHF. Supplemented by reference TRBV5-6 and TRBJ1-5, the full variable domain reads DAGVTQSPTHLIKTRGQQVTLRCSPKSGHDTVSWYQQALGQGPQFIFQYYEEEERQRGNFPDRFSGHQFPNYSSELNVNALLLGDSALYLCASSWDRAGPQHFGDGTRLSIL.

The chain combines TRBV7-9 with TRBJ2-6; tentatively, D is TRBD2 (5 bases). The CDR3 contains 15 residues. Trimming removed 11 bases from V and 0 bases from J, with 14 bases in between. CDR1 is SEHNR and CDR2 is FQNEAQ in the germline V gene (reference sequence). The CDR3 protein is CAADGLFSGANVLTF. CDR3 nucleotides: TGTGCCGCGGACGGACTGTTCTCTGGGGCCAACGTCCTGACTTTC. The full variable domain, completed using reference TRBV7-9 and TRBJ2-6, is DTGVSQNPRHKITKRGQNVTFRCDPISEHNRLYWYRQTLGQGPEFLTYFQNEAQLEKSRLLSDRFSAERPKGSFSTLEIQRTEQGDSAMYLCAADGLFSGANVLTFGAGSRLTVL.

The chain is built from TRBV5-1 and TRBJ2-1, with 8 bases that match TRBD2. There are 15 residues in the CDR3. The germline V gene encodes CDR1 SGHRS and CDR2 YFSETQ. The V gene end was trimmed by 4 bases and the J gene end by 7 bases; junction bases not matched to a gene: 10. CDR3 sequence reads: CASSMGAGVMNEQFF. CDR3 DNA sequence: TGCGCCAGCAGCATGGGAGCGGGAGTAATGAATGAGCAGTTCTTC.

The chain couples TRBV4-1 to TRBJ1-5; D unclear. Germline V lookup: CDR1 MGHRA, CDR2 YSYEKL. V lost 4 bases and J lost 3, with 10 bases in between. The CDR3 length is 14 residues. In DNA form, the CDR3 reads TGCGCCAGCAGCCCCGACACCTACAATCAGCCCCAGCATTTT. Translation gives CASSPDTYNQPQHF.

The chain joins TRBV5-1 to TRBJ2-4; 7 bases fit TRBD1. Per germline, CDR1 SGHRS and CDR2 YFSETQ. The CDR3 loop spans 18 amino acids. The V segment lost 1 base and the J segment 2 bases; nucleotides outside the gene matches: 12. The CDR3 DNA is TGCGCCAGCAGCTTGCTTCCCCTGACAGGGATAACCAAAAACATTCAGTACTTC. Translated, it gives CASSLLPLTGITKNIQYF.

The rearrangement uses TRBV6-5 and TRBJ1-2, with D possibly TRBD1 on 5 matching bases. Germline CDR1 MNHEY, CDR2 SVGAGI. The CDR3 sequence is 13 residues long. The V end lost 2 bases, the J end lost 8 bases, and 12 bases lay between the germline ends. The CDR3 DNA follows: TGTGCCAGCAGTTACACCATGGGGGGGGGCTACACCTTC. It codes for CASSYTMGGGYTF.

In DNA form, the CDR3 reads TGTGCCTGGGCCCCCGCTATAGCGGCCGAGACCCAGTACTTC. The encoded protein is CAWAPAIAAETQYF. The chain recombines TRBV30 with TRBJ2-5, with a weak D call TRBD2 (6 bases). Trimming took off 5 bases at V and 5 bases at J, with 18 bases between the two ends. This CDR3 comprises 14 residues. The germline gives CDR1 GTSNPN, CDR2 SVGIG (reference sequence).

The sample holds many counts of this clone. The chain links TRBV6-5 to TRBJ2-7, with 9 nucleotides matching TRBD2. The germline V gene has CDR1 MNHEY and CDR2 SVGAGI. The ends lost 4 bases at V and 3 bases at J; junction bases unmatched: 7. This CDR3 region has 15 residues. The CDR3 sequence is CASSWGASGDYEQYF. CDR3 in DNA: TGTGCCAGCAGTTGGGGGGCTAGCGGGGACTACGAGCAGTACTTC.

This clone was seen a few times. The chain links TRBV19 to TRBJ1-2; D is unresolved. Trimming removed 4 bases at V and 7 bases at J, with 16 bases between. Germline-derived CDR1 and CDR2 are LNHDA and SQIVND (reference sequence). The CDR3 length is 14 residues. DNA of the CDR3: TGTGCCAGTAGTACATCCCGGGTCGAGGGTGGCTACACCTTC. Its translation: CASSTSRVEGGYTF.

The chain links TRBV29-1 to TRBJ2-1; 7 positions agree with TRBD1. The CDR3 loop spans 13 amino acids. The junction had 10 bases not matched to a gene; V was cut back by 6 bases and J by 8 bases. Germline CDR1 is SQVTM and CDR2 is ANQGSEA. CDR3 residues: CSVPQGRLDEQFF. CDR3 sequence (DNA): TGCAGCGTCCCACAGGGGAGACTCGATGAGCAGTTCTTC.

This chain connects TRBV18 to TRBJ2-1; possibly TRBD1 for D (5 bases). The germline CDR1 and CDR2 sequences are KGHSH and LQKENI. The V end lost 5 bases, the J end lost 4 bases, and 9 bases lay between the germline ends. CDR3 length equals 13 residues. The CDR3 here is CASSFRVYNEQFF. The CDR3 DNA reads TGTGCCAGCTCATTCAGGGTTTACAATGAGCAGTTCTTC.

Only a few counts were recorded for this clone. This sequence joins TRBV6-4 and TRBJ2-1, with TRBD2 identical over 10 bases. With V trimmed by 6 bases and J by 1 base, 3 bases remained unmatched. The length of the CDR3 is 15 residues. The V gene's germline CDR1 is MRHNA and CDR2 SNTAGT. The CDR3 region has the DNA TGTGCCAGCAGCCCACTAGCGGGGTCCTACAATGAGCAGTTCTTC. Encoded protein: CASSPLAGSYNEQFF.

Comment on this clone: Additional DNA sequences in this sample encode the identical CDR3. This chain joins TRBV6-5 and TRBJ2-3; 10 bases map to TRBD2. CDR1 MNHEY and CDR2 SVGAGI come from the germline V gene. This CDR3 is 14 amino acids long. The trim removed 4 bases at V and 4 bases at J, leaving 2 bases unmatched. CDR3 amino acids: CASSLAGGPDTQYF. CDR3 coding DNA: TGTGCCAGCAGTTTAGCGGGGGGCCCAGATACGCAGTATTTT.

V is TRBV19 and J is TRBJ1-5; 8 bases are a match to TRBD1. The germline CDR1 and CDR2 sequences are LNHDA and SQIVND (reference sequence). V was clipped by 6 bases and J by 5 bases; unmatched bases: 3. There are 13 residues in the CDR3. CDR3 in amino acids: CASRPQGDQPQHF. CDR3 coding DNA: TGTGCCAGTAGACCACAGGGGGATCAGCCCCAGCATTTT. Full variable domain (missing parts from reference TRBV19 and TRBJ1-5): DGGITQSPKYLFRKEGQNVTLSCEQNLNHDAMYWYRQDPGQGLRLIYYSQIVNDFQKGDIAEGYSVSREKKESFPLTVTSAQKNPTAFYLCASRPQGDQPQHFGDGTRLSIL.